This T cell receptor beta chain was sequenced for a study of shared clonotypes between healthy human individuals. Study-wide results and limits: Inspection by rarefaction showed sorted-subset sequencing to be incomplete despite large depth.

This CDR3 is built from 14 residues. From germline, CDR1 is SGHRS and CDR2 YFSETQ. The V end was cut by 1 base, the J end by 6 bases, with 14 bases between. About this clone itself: Its specificity is not known.

Here immunoSEQ multiplex PCR was the method, and the copy in TCRdb shows in-frame clones only, minus some. This table has 2.3 million or so clones, 93% appearing once. The chain has TRBV5-1 and TRBJ2-7, with D possibly matching TRBD1 (5 bases). The sequence came from a man between 18 and 35 years old in good health. Some clones in this sample may be carry-over from other donors' samples. Source material: naive CD4+ T cells from PBMCs. Stated subset: CD45RA+ positively selected. CDR3 loop: CASSLLTAPGEQYF. CDR3 sequence (DNA): TGCGCCAGCAGCTTGTTGACAGCACCTGGCGAGCAGTACTTC.